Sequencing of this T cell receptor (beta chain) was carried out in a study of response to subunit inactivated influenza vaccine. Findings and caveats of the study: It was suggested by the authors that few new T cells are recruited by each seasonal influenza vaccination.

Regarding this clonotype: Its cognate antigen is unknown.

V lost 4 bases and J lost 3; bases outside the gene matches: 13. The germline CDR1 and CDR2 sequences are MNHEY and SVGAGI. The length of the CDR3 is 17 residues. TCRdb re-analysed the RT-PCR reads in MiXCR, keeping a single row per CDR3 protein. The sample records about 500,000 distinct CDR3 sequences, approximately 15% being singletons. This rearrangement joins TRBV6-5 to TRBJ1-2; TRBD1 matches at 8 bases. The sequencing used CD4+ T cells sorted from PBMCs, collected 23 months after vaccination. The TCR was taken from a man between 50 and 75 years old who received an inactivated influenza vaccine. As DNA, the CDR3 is TGTGCCAGCAGTTTTATAGGACAGGGCCAAGGGGACTATGGCTACACCTTC. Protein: CASSFIGQGQGDYGYTF.